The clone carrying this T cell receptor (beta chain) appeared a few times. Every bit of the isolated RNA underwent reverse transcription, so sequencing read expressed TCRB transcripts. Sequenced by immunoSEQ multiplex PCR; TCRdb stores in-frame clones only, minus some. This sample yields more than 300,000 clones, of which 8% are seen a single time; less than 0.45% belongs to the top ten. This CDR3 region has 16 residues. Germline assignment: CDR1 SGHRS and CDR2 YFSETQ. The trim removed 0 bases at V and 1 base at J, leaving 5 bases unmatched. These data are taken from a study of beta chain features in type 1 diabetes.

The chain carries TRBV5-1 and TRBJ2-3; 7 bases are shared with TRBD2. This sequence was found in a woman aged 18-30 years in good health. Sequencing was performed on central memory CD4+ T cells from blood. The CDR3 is CASSLGLAERTDTQYF. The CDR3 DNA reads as TGCGCCAGCAGCTTGGGGCTAGCGGAACGCACAGATACGCAGTATTTT. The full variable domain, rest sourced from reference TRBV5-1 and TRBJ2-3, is KAGVTQTPRYLIKTRGQQVTLSCSPISGHRSVSWYQQTPGQGLQFLFEYFSETQRNKGNFPGRFSGRQFSNSRSEMNVSTLELGDSALYLCASSLGLAERTDTQYFGPGTRLTVL.